The clone carrying this T cell receptor (beta chain) qualifies as medium-sized. The antigen remains unidentified. The data were produced by immunoSEQ multiplex PCR, yet TCRdb's version contains in-frame clones alone and is incomplete. The sample consists of roughly 6,800 clones, approximately 60% of them appearing once. This sample is part of a study of CD8 T cell repertoires and HIV-1 epitope variants. The overall study: Separate wells received one of Twenty-five Gag or Nef variant peptides. A roughly 10-day culture received IL-2, IL-7 and IL-15 on days 3 and 7. Tested: three Gag epitope families, Nef HW9 and YT9. Controls were a CMV, EBV and flu peptide pool, Ebola AY9 negative control, and no-peptide well.

The CDR3 spans 14 residues. Germline V gives CDR1 SGHDT, CDR2 YYEEEE. With V trimmed by 1 base and J by 2 bases, 3 bases remained unmatched. The TCR comes from a male donor with HIV. The chain has TRBV5-6 and TRBJ2-7, with 7 bases identical to TRBD2. Sequenced material: cultured CD8+ T cells derived from PBMCs. CDR3 region: CASSLTSETYEQYF. For the CDR3, the DNA is TGTGCCAGCAGCTTGACTAGCGAGACCTACGAGCAGTACTTC.